The 15 T cell receptor beta chains given below trace back to one sample, sequenced in a study of brain T cells in children with intractable seizures. Specified time point: blood from clinic visit 5 months post-surgery; TSC patient then seizure free. TCRdb's copy holds only in-frame clones and misses some; the assay was immunoSEQ multiplex PCR. The sample consists of about 350,000 clones, about 94% of them appearing once. Source: peripheral blood, taken about 5 months after surgery. The receptors come from a boy in the first two years of life with tuberous sclerosis and intractable seizures.

V is TRBV11-3 and J is TRBJ2-7; 8 nucleotides line up with TRBD1. The ends lost 8 bases at V and 1 base at J; junction bases unmatched: 10. Germline-derived CDR1 and CDR2 are SGHNT and YENEEA. This CDR3 region has 15 residues. CDR3: CASGLRQGISYEQYF. For the CDR3, the DNA is TGTGCCAGCGGATTACGACAGGGGATATCCTACGAGCAGTACTTC. Full variable domain (missing parts from reference TRBV11-3 and TRBJ2-7): EAGVVQSPRYKIIEKKQPVAFWCNPISGHNTLYWYLQNLGQGPELLIRYENEEAVDDSQLPKDRFSAERLKGVDSTLKIQPAELGDSAVYLCASGLRQGISYEQYFGPGTRLTVT.

J is TRBJ1-4 and V is TRBV7-2, with a possible D match to TRBD1 (6 bases). CDR1 is SGHTA and CDR2 is FQGNSA in the germline V gene. This CDR3 spans 16 amino acids. Trimming left V 5 bases short and J 0 bases short, with 13 bases between. The CDR3 reads CASSGRTDPTNEKLFF. For the CDR3, the DNA is TGTGCCAGCAGCGGACGGACAGACCCAACTAATGAAAAACTGTTTTTT.

The chain recombines TRBV27 with TRBJ2-7; no clear D. Germline values: CDR1 MNHEY, CDR2 SMNVEV (reference sequence). There are 15 residues in the CDR3. V was shortened by 2 bases and J by 3 bases, with 14 bases between the two germline ends. CDR3 in DNA: TGTGCCAGCAGTTTAATGGGCCAGCCCCTCTACGAGCAGTACTTC. Residues: CASSLMGQPLYEQYF.

The count of this clone is one. The chain carries TRBV19 and TRBJ1-5, with D perhaps TRBD1 (6 bases). The germline V gene has CDR1 LNHDA and CDR2 SQIVND (reference sequence). The CDR3 consists of 16 residues. V was pared by 2 bases and J by 2 bases, with 13 bases between. CDR3 nucleotides: TGTGCCAGTAGTATATGGGGGGCGTCCGGCAATCAGCCCCAGCATTTT. It yields the protein CASSIWGASGNQPQHF.

The chain links TRBV6-5 to TRBJ2-2, with TRBD2 as a possible D gene (6 bases). The CDR3 is 15 amino acids. V dropped 3 bases and J dropped 0 bases, with 8 bases sitting between them. CDR1 and CDR2 (germline): MNHEY, SVGAGI. The CDR3 region has the DNA TGTGCCAGCAGTTATTGGGGGGCGAACACCGGGGAGCTGTTTTTT. Its translation is CASSYWGANTGELFF.

This chain joins TRBV20-1 and TRBJ2-1; 9 bases align to TRBD2. The germline CDR1 and CDR2 sequences are DFQATT and SNEGSKA (reference sequence). The CDR3 covers 14 residues. The junction had 3 bases not matched to a gene; V was cut back by 3 bases and J by 3 bases. DNA of the CDR3: TGCAGTGCTAGTGAGACTAGCGGCTACAATGAGCAGTTCTTC. As protein: CSASETSGYNEQFF.

The chain carries TRBV28 and TRBJ1-3; the D gene is possibly TRBD1 (5 bases). Deletions cut 7 bases from V and 4 bases from J, with 8 bases between. This CDR3 is 12 amino acids long. Germline V gene data show CDR1 as MDHEN and CDR2 as SYDVKM. CDR3 protein: CASTGLGNTIYF. The CDR3 DNA reads as TGTGCCAGCACAGGGTTAGGAAACACCATATATTTT.

The V gene is TRBV27, the J gene TRBJ1-2, with 9 bases lining up with TRBD1. Per germline, CDR1 MNHEY and CDR2 SMNVEV (reference sequence). The CDR3 extends over 15 amino acids. The V gene end was trimmed by 5 bases and the J gene end by 2 bases; junction bases not matched to a gene: 6. The CDR3 spells CASSPTGQGNYGYTF. Written as DNA, the CDR3 is TGTGCCAGCAGTCCGACGGGACAGGGAAACTATGGCTACACCTTC.

The chain recombines TRBV6-6 with TRBJ1-6; D ambiguous. The CDR3 length is 15 residues. V lost 2 bases and J 10 bases, leaving 15 bases between the germline ends. The germline V gene has CDR1 MNHNY and CDR2 SVGAGI (reference sequence). CDR3 coding DNA: TGTGCCAGCAGTTACGGGCCCAAACCCGACTCACCCCTCCACTTT. Its translation is CASSYGPKPDSPLHF.

This clone appeared a single time. The chain uses TRBV5-1 and TRBJ2-1, with D uncertain. Per germline, CDR1 SGHRS and CDR2 YFSETQ. V lost 3 bases to trimming and J lost 9 bases, with 10 bases between them. The CDR3 spans 12 residues. The CDR3 DNA reads as TGCGCCAGCAGCTACCAGGCCCCTGAGCAGTTCTTC. Translation: CASSYQAPEQFF.

J is TRBJ2-7 and V is TRBV5-1; 7 positions match TRBD1. Germline values: CDR1 SGHRS, CDR2 YFSETQ. The trim removed 2 bases at V and 3 bases at J, leaving 5 bases unmatched. The CDR3 runs 14 residues. CDR3 bases: TGCGCCAGCAGCTTACCGGGACAGCGCTACGAGCAGTACTTC. It encodes CASSLPGQRYEQYF.

J is TRBJ1-2 and V is TRBV4-1; unclear D gene. Trimming left V 1 base short and J 2 bases short, with 14 bases between. This CDR3 spans 16 amino acids. Germline lookup yields CDR1 MGHRA and CDR2 YSYEKL. CDR3 DNA sequence: TGCGCCAGCAGCCAAGTGTTGAGGACGGGCAACTATGGCTACACCTTC. Translating it yields CASSQVLRTGNYGYTF.

The rearrangement uses TRBV6-1 and TRBJ1-3; a possible D gene is TRBD1 (5 bases). This CDR3 comprises 17 residues. Trimming stripped 1 base from V and 0 bases from J, with 13 bases between. Germline loops: CDR1 MNHNS, CDR2 SASEGT. As DNA, the CDR3 is TGTGCCAGCAGTGAAGTCCTCGGGGGTAGCTCTGGAAACACCATATATTTT. Amino acids: CASSEVLGGSSGNTIYF.

The chain combines TRBV4-1 with TRBJ1-2; 7 nucleotides align to TRBD1. The CDR3 extends over 15 amino acids. V shed 5 bases, J shed 1 base, and the junction held 7 bases outside the gene matches. Germline V lookup: CDR1 MGHRA, CDR2 YSYEKL. The CDR3 bases are TGCGCCAGCAGCGAACAGGGGTGGGGTAACTATGGCTACACCTTC. It is translated as CASSEQGWGNYGYTF.

The chain has TRBV11-2 and TRBJ1-2; D remains unclear. With 3 bases removed from V and 2 bases from J, the gap between germline ends came to 10 bases. The CDR3 has 14 amino acids. The germline V gene encodes CDR1 SGHAT and CDR2 FQNNGV. CDR3 sequence reads: CASSLGNSNYGYTF. The CDR3 DNA reads as TGTGCCAGCAGCTTGGGAAACTCAAACTATGGCTACACCTTC.